The 10 T cell receptor beta chains given below trace back to one sample, sequenced in a study of T cell clonotyping in hematopoietic cell transplantation. The repertoire was sequenced with immunoSEQ multiplex PCR; TCRdb's copy has only in-frame clones and lacks some. The sample records some 29,000 clones, around 90% being singletons. The specimen comprised PBMCs, sampled 100 days after allogeneic stem cell transplant. The receptors here all came from a female patient aged 50-59 years who had an allogeneic stem cell transplant from a related donor, so the T cells may come from the graft donor. Some clones in this sample may be carry-over from other donors' samples.

This chain uses TRBV6-6 with TRBJ1-2; 9 bases match TRBD1. This CDR3 contains 13 residues. The J segment lost 5 bases and the V segment lost 4 bases, leaving 2 bases of the junction unmatched. Germline CDR1 MNHNY, CDR2 SVGAGI (reference sequence). The DNA of the CDR3 is TGTGCCAGCAGTTTGGACAGGGGATATGGCTACACCTTC. Its translation: CASSLDRGYGYTF.

V is TRBV7-3 and J is TRBJ2-2; D is uncertain. The length of the CDR3 is 13 residues. The V gene lost 5 bases and the J gene lost 7 bases, with 11 bases spanning the gap. Germline CDR1 SGHTA, CDR2 FQGTGA. The CDR3 DNA is TGTGCCAGCAGCCGTGGACCCAACGGGGAGCTGTTTTTT. It specifies CASSRGPNGELFF.

Written as DNA, the CDR3 is TGTGCCATCAGAGAGACAGGGGACACTGAAGCTTTCTTT. This codes for CAIRETGDTEAFF. The chain combines TRBV6-5 with TRBJ1-1; 8 nucleotides align to TRBD1. The CDR3 has 13 residues. Germline V gene sequence: CDR1 MNHEY, CDR2 SVGAGI. V trimming: 10 bases; J trimming: 3 bases; junction bases outside the gene matches: 7.

Details on this clone: The sample carries other DNA sequences with the same CDR3. CDR3 protein: CASSLLGDSNQPQHF. The CDR3 DNA is TGCGCCAGCAGCTTACTAGGGGATAGCAATCAGCCCCAGCATTTT. V usage is TRBV5-1 and J usage is TRBJ1-5, with a tentative D call TRBD1 (5 bases). CDR3 size: 15 residues. From germline, CDR1 is SGHRS and CDR2 YFSETQ. The germline V and J ends were trimmed by 2 bases and 0 bases, with 9 bases remaining between them.

The genes are TRBV6-6 and TRBJ2-7; the match to TRBD1 covers 7 bases. The CDR3 extends over 14 amino acids. Germline V gene data show CDR1 as MNHNY and CDR2 as SVGAGI (reference sequence). Trimming cost V 2 bases and J 0 bases; bases outside gene matches: 1. CDR3 nucleotide sequence: TGTGCCAGCAGTTACCGGGACAGCTCCTACGAGCAGTACTTC. Its protein is CASSYRDSSYEQYF.

This chain joins TRBV28 and TRBJ1-4; D not resolved. V lost 6 bases, J lost 0 bases, and 11 bases lay in between. The CDR3 runs 15 residues. Germline lookup yields CDR1 MDHEN and CDR2 SYDVKM. Written as DNA, the CDR3 is TGTGCCAGCAGAACTACAGCAACAACTAATGAAAAACTGTTTTTT. This gives the protein CASRTTATTNEKLFF.

The genes are TRBV7-3 and TRBJ1-4, with no clear D. CDR1 and CDR2 (germline): SGHTA, FQGTGA. CDR3 size: 15 residues. Trimming took 2 bases from V and 8 from J, leaving 15 bases between them. CDR3 loop: CASSLGGSPNEKLFF. CDR3 nucleotides: TGTGCCAGCAGCTTAGGCGGCTCGCCGAACGAAAAACTGTTTTTT.

The chain couples TRBV6-1 to TRBJ1-5; no firm D call. Trimming took 0 bases from V and 5 from J, leaving 17 bases between them. The CDR3 runs to 17 residues. Germline V gene sequence: CDR1 MNHNS, CDR2 SASEGT. CDR3 residues: CASSEARMRFPYQPQHF. The CDR3 coding sequence is TGTGCCAGCAGTGAAGCGCGGATGCGGTTTCCTTATCAGCCCCAGCATTTT.

This sequence joins TRBV4-2 and TRBJ1-4, with TRBD1 as a possible D gene (5 bases). The CDR3 runs to 16 residues. Trimming stripped 4 bases from V and 5 bases from J, with 17 bases between. Germline V gene sequence: CDR1 LGHNA, CDR2 YNFKEQ. The CDR3 is CASSPRVGLANEKLFF. In DNA form, the CDR3 reads TGTGCCAGCAGCCCACGCGTGGGACTAGCAAATGAAAAACTGTTTTTT.

Notes on this clone: The sample contains more than one DNA sequence encoding this CDR3. The chain links TRBV9 to TRBJ2-2; D is unresolved. Deletions cut 7 bases from V and 7 bases from J, with 11 bases between. There are 12 residues in the CDR3. Germline V CDR1 and CDR2: SGDLS, YYNGEE. DNA of the CDR3: TGTGCCAGCTCCCCCCCGGTCGGGGAGCTGTTTTTT. Protein sequence: CASSPPVGELFF.